The rows below give T cell receptor beta chains drawn from one sample of a study of T cells in Graves' hyperthyroidism and ophthalmopathy. TCRdb fed the multiplex PCR reads into MiXCR, producing one record per CDR3 protein. Of approximately 410,000 distinct CDR3 sequences listed, roughly 15% are singletons. Sample: blood. These receptors were collected from a woman aged 18-29 years with Graves' hyperthyroidism. CDR3s include the opening cysteine and the closing phenylalanine or tryptophan. Fields, in order: CDR3 length, clone size, V gene, J gene, D gene, CDR3 DNA, CDR3 protein. A D gene is named only where the DNA matches it firmly. Clone size, where shown, is once, few, many, or a class for clones that have expanded.

len: 16; abundance: many; v_gene: TRBV24-1; j_gene: TRBJ2-1; d_gene: TRBD2; CDR3nt: TGTGCCACCAGTGAATCTGGACTAGCGGGAGGGGGTGAGCAGTTCTTC; CDR3aa: CATSESGLAGGGEQFF
len: 18; abundance: -; v_gene: TRBV5-1; j_gene: TRBJ2-1; d_gene: TRBD2; CDR3nt: TGCGCCAGCAGCTTTTATTCACTAGCGGGAGGGTCTTACAATGAGCAGTTCTTC; CDR3aa: CASSFYSLAGGSYNEQFF
len: 16; abundance: many; v_gene: TRBV6-2/TRBV6-3; j_gene: TRBJ2-3; d_gene: TRBD2; CDR3nt: TGTGCCAGCAGTTACTTGGCTAGCGGGAGCATGGATACGCAGTATTTT; CDR3aa: CASSYLASGSMDTQYF
len: 13; abundance: many; v_gene: TRBV11-3; j_gene: TRBJ2-1; d_gene: TRBD2; CDR3nt: TGTGCCAGTGGACTAGCGGGAGACAATGAGCAGTTCTTC; CDR3aa: CASGLAGDNEQFF
len: 13; abundance: -; v_gene: TRBV2; j_gene: TRBJ2-1; d_gene: -; CDR3nt: TGTGCCAGCAGCCCCCGACCCTCTCATGAGCAGTTCTTC; CDR3aa: CASSPRPSHEQFF
len: 16; abundance: many; v_gene: TRBV5-1; j_gene: TRBJ2-1; d_gene: -; CDR3nt: TGCGCCAGCAGCTTGGAGCAGTCTGGGTCCTACAATGAGCAGTTCTTC; CDR3aa: CASSLEQSGSYNEQFF
len: 16; abundance: -; v_gene: TRBV25-1; j_gene: TRBJ2-7; d_gene: TRBD1; CDR3nt: TGTGCCAGCAGTAAACAGGGGGCAAAGTATACCTACGAGCAGTACTTC; CDR3aa: CASSKQGAKYTYEQYF
len: 15; abundance: -; v_gene: TRBV20-1; j_gene: TRBJ1-2; d_gene: -; CDR3nt: TGCAGGGCTGGGACCGGGACACCGACTAACTATGGCTACACCTTC; CDR3aa: CRAGTGTPTNYGYTF
len: 14; abundance: many; v_gene: TRBV6-1; j_gene: TRBJ2-5; d_gene: TRBD2; CDR3nt: TGTGCCAGCAGTTTCGGACTAGCGGCGGAGACCCAGTACTTC; CDR3aa: CASSFGLAAETQYF
len: 15; abundance: few; v_gene: TRBV4-2; j_gene: TRBJ2-1; d_gene: -; CDR3nt: TGTGCCAGCAGCCAAGATTGGGTGGGGTACAATGAGCAGTTCTTC; CDR3aa: CASSQDWVGYNEQFF
len: 13; abundance: many; v_gene: TRBV20-1; j_gene: TRBJ2-7; d_gene: TRBD2; CDR3nt: TGCAGTGCCCAATCGGGGGGGGCCTACGAGCAGTACTTC; CDR3aa: CSAQSGGAYEQYF
len: 15; abundance: many; v_gene: TRBV20-1; j_gene: TRBJ2-7; d_gene: -; CDR3nt: TGCAGTGCTAGAGAAGCAGGGACAAAACTCTACGAGCAGTACTTC; CDR3aa: CSAREAGTKLYEQYF
len: 12; abundance: many; v_gene: TRBV11-3; j_gene: TRBJ2-1; d_gene: -; CDR3nt: TGTGCCAGCAGCGCGACCCGCGGTGAGCAGTTCTTC; CDR3aa: CASSATRGEQFF
len: 12; abundance: -; v_gene: TRBV29-1; j_gene: TRBJ2-5; d_gene: TRBD1; CDR3nt: TGCAGCGGCGGACAGGCACAAGAGACCCAGTACTTC; CDR3aa: CSGGQAQETQYF
len: 17; abundance: -; v_gene: TRBV18; j_gene: TRBJ2-1; d_gene: TRBD2; CDR3nt: TGTGCCAGCTCACCACTTACTAGCGGGAGGGACTACAATGAGCAGTTCTTC; CDR3aa: CASSPLTSGRDYNEQFF
len: 14; abundance: -; v_gene: TRBV7-9; j_gene: TRBJ1-2; d_gene: -; CDR3nt: TGTGCCAGCAGCTTACCGGTTGGGGTTGAGGGCTACACCTTC; CDR3aa: CASSLPVGVEGYTF
len: 14; abundance: -; v_gene: TRBV12-3/TRBV12-4; j_gene: TRBJ2-7; d_gene: -; CDR3nt: TGTGCCAGCAGCCTAGGGGTACAGAACTACGAGCAGTACTTC; CDR3aa: CASSLGVQNYEQYF
len: 17; abundance: many; v_gene: TRBV28; j_gene: TRBJ2-3; d_gene: TRBD2; CDR3nt: TGTGCCAGCAGTTTCTCGTCGACTAGCGGGAGTACAGATACGCAGTATTTT; CDR3aa: CASSFSSTSGSTDTQYF
len: 18; abundance: -; v_gene: TRBV2; j_gene: TRBJ2-1; d_gene: TRBD2; CDR3nt: TGTGCCAGCAGGAAGGGGAGACTAGCGGGAGGCACCTACAATGAGCAGTTCTTC; CDR3aa: CASRKGRLAGGTYNEQFF
len: 14; abundance: -; v_gene: TRBV30; j_gene: TRBJ2-2; d_gene: TRBD2; CDR3nt: TGTGCTGGGGGACTAGCGGGAAACGCCGGGGAGCTGTTTTTT; CDR3aa: CAGGLAGNAGELFF
len: 18; abundance: -; v_gene: TRBV4-1; j_gene: TRBJ2-1; d_gene: TRBD2; CDR3nt: TGCGCCAGCAGCCTCGGACTAGCGGGAGTTTTTACCGCGGAGGAGCAGTTCTTC; CDR3aa: CASSLGLAGVFTAEEQFF
len: 14; abundance: many; v_gene: TRBV11-2; j_gene: TRBJ2-1; d_gene: TRBD2; CDR3nt: TGTGCCAGCAGCTCCGGACTAGCGGACCGAAGGCAGTTCTTC; CDR3aa: CASSSGLADRRQFF
len: 14; abundance: -; v_gene: TRBV9; j_gene: TRBJ1-1; d_gene: -; CDR3nt: TGTGCCAGCAGCGTAGACGGGATGGGCACTGAAGCTTTCTTT; CDR3aa: CASSVDGMGTEAFF
len: 15; abundance: many; v_gene: TRBV20-1; j_gene: TRBJ2-7; d_gene: TRBD2; CDR3nt: TGCAGTGCTAGAGAATCCCTAGCGGGAGCCTACGAGCAGTACTTC; CDR3aa: CSARESLAGAYEQYF
len: 12; abundance: -; v_gene: TRBV19; j_gene: TRBJ1-2; d_gene: -; CDR3nt: TGTGCCAGTAGTATTGTCGGGTATGGCTACACCTTC; CDR3aa: CASSIVGYGYTF
len: 11; abundance: many; v_gene: TRBV28; j_gene: TRBJ2-7; d_gene: -; CDR3nt: TGTGCCAGCAGTTCAGTCAGGGAGTGGTACTTC; CDR3aa: CASSSVREWYF
len: 14; abundance: many; v_gene: TRBV7-9; j_gene: TRBJ2-7; d_gene: -; CDR3nt: TGTGCCAGCAGCTTAGGGACAGTAACCTACGAGCAGTACTTC; CDR3aa: CASSLGTVTYEQYF
len: 16; abundance: few; v_gene: TRBV4-1; j_gene: TRBJ2-7; d_gene: TRBD2; CDR3nt: TGTGCCAGCAGCCAGGTAGCGGGAGACCTGTCCTACGAGCAGTACTTC; CDR3aa: CASSQVAGDLSYEQYF
len: 15; abundance: few; v_gene: TRBV4-1; j_gene: TRBJ1-1; d_gene: -; CDR3nt: TGCGCCAGCAGCCAATCCCTGGGAACCAACACTGAAGCTTTCTTT; CDR3aa: CASSQSLGTNTEAFF
len: 13; abundance: many; v_gene: TRBV7-3; j_gene: TRBJ2-3; d_gene: -; CDR3nt: TGTGCCAGCAGCTTAACACGTGTAGATACGCAGTATTTT; CDR3aa: CASSLTRVDTQYF
len: 16; abundance: many; v_gene: TRBV2; j_gene: TRBJ2-2; d_gene: TRBD2; CDR3nt: TGTGCCAGCAGGAGGGCTAGCGGGAGGAACACCGGGGAGCTGTTTTTT; CDR3aa: CASRRASGRNTGELFF
len: 15; abundance: many; v_gene: TRBV20-1; j_gene: TRBJ2-7; d_gene: -; CDR3nt: TGCAGTGCTAAAGAACCATCTTCAAGGGTCTACGAGCAGTACTTC; CDR3aa: CSAKEPSSRVYEQYF
len: 11; abundance: many; v_gene: TRBV28; j_gene: TRBJ1-2; d_gene: -; CDR3nt: TGTGCCAGCAGTTCGAGACAGGGCTACACCTTC; CDR3aa: CASSSRQGYTF
len: 13; abundance: many; v_gene: TRBV20-1; j_gene: TRBJ2-1; d_gene: -; CDR3nt: TGCAGTGCTAGGGTCCGGAATTACAATGAGCAGTTCTTC; CDR3aa: CSARVRNYNEQFF
len: 15; abundance: -; v_gene: TRBV4-1; j_gene: TRBJ2-7; d_gene: TRBD2; CDR3nt: TGCGCCAGCAGCCCGCTAGCGGGAGGGCCCGTCGAGCAGTACTTC; CDR3aa: CASSPLAGGPVEQYF
len: 14; abundance: many; v_gene: TRBV12-3/TRBV12-4; j_gene: TRBJ2-5; d_gene: -; CDR3nt: TGTGCCAGCAGTGCTCAACTAAACCAAGAGACCCAGTACTTC; CDR3aa: CASSAQLNQETQYF
len: 16; abundance: many; v_gene: TRBV4-3; j_gene: TRBJ2-3; d_gene: TRBD2; CDR3nt: TGCGCCAGCAGCGACGGGACTAGCGGCAGCACAGATACGCAGTATTTT; CDR3aa: CASSDGTSGSTDTQYF
len: 13; abundance: few; v_gene: TRBV30; j_gene: TRBJ2-2; d_gene: -; CDR3nt: TGTGCCTGGAGCCAGACAGGCACCGGGGAGCTGTTTTTT; CDR3aa: CAWSQTGTGELFF
len: 14; abundance: -; v_gene: TRBV4-3; j_gene: TRBJ2-7; d_gene: -; CDR3nt: TGCGCCAGCAGCCAAGGCGTAGGGACCTACGAGCAGTACTTC; CDR3aa: CASSQGVGTYEQYF
len: 14; abundance: many; v_gene: TRBV28; j_gene: TRBJ2-7; d_gene: -; CDR3nt: TGTGCCAGCAGCCTGACTGGGGAGACCTACGAGCAGTACTTC; CDR3aa: CASSLTGETYEQYF
len: 12; abundance: many; v_gene: TRBV5-6; j_gene: TRBJ1-2; d_gene: -; CDR3nt: TGTGCCAGCGCGACCGGATGGACTGGCTACACCTTC; CDR3aa: CASATGWTGYTF
len: 14; abundance: many; v_gene: TRBV27; j_gene: TRBJ2-7; d_gene: TRBD1; CDR3nt: TGTGCCAGCAGTAAGACAGGGATTCTCTACGAGCAGTACTTC; CDR3aa: CASSKTGILYEQYF
len: 17; abundance: many; v_gene: TRBV12-3/TRBV12-4; j_gene: TRBJ1-3; d_gene: -; CDR3nt: TGTGCCAGCAGTTGGAAGGCAGGGGATTTCTCTGGAAACACCATATATTTT; CDR3aa: CASSWKAGDFSGNTIYF
len: 14; abundance: many; v_gene: TRBV28; j_gene: TRBJ2-1; d_gene: TRBD1; CDR3nt: TGTGCCAGCAGATCCGGGACAGGTCACAATGAGCAGTTCTTC; CDR3aa: CASRSGTGHNEQFF
len: 13; abundance: many; v_gene: TRBV10-3; j_gene: TRBJ1-2; d_gene: -; CDR3nt: TGTGCCATCAGTGTTGAGGGGGAAAATGGCTACACCTTC; CDR3aa: CAISVEGENGYTF
len: 18; abundance: -; v_gene: TRBV15; j_gene: TRBJ2-7; d_gene: TRBD2; CDR3nt: TGTGCCACCAGCGGGGGACTAGCGGGAGATCATGACTCCTACGAGCAGTACTTC; CDR3aa: CATSGGLAGDHDSYEQYF
len: 15; abundance: -; v_gene: TRBV11-2; j_gene: TRBJ1-2; d_gene: -; CDR3nt: TGTGCCAGCAGCTTAGAGTCTCCCCTGGCCCCTGGCTACACCTTC; CDR3aa: CASSLESPLAPGYTF
len: 16; abundance: many; v_gene: TRBV5-4; j_gene: TRBJ1-3; d_gene: -; CDR3nt: TGTGCCAGCAGCTCTCCGACGGAGTTCTCTGGAAACACCATATATTTT; CDR3aa: CASSSPTEFSGNTIYF
len: 14; abundance: many; v_gene: TRBV10-3; j_gene: TRBJ2-3; d_gene: -; CDR3nt: TGTGCCATCAGGCCAGCGGAACACACAGATACGCAGTATTTT; CDR3aa: CAIRPAEHTDTQYF
len: 14; abundance: -; v_gene: TRBV20-1; j_gene: TRBJ2-2; d_gene: TRBD1; CDR3nt: TGCAGTGCTACGGGACAGGGAAACACCGGGGAGCTGTTTTTT; CDR3aa: CSATGQGNTGELFF
len: 13; abundance: many; v_gene: TRBV12-3/TRBV12-4; j_gene: TRBJ2-1; d_gene: -; CDR3nt: TGTGCCAGCAGTTTTCCTGGCGGGCTGGGGCAGTTCTTC; CDR3aa: CASSFPGGLGQFF
len: 14; abundance: many; v_gene: TRBV24-1; j_gene: TRBJ2-3; d_gene: -; CDR3nt: TGTGCCACCAGTGATTTGTATCGCACAGATACGCAGTATTTT; CDR3aa: CATSDLYRTDTQYF
len: 18; abundance: many; v_gene: TRBV7-2; j_gene: TRBJ1-1; d_gene: -; CDR3nt: TGTGCCAGCAGCTTAGGCTGGGGGGCAGATCAATTGAACACTGAAGCTTTCTTT; CDR3aa: CASSLGWGADQLNTEAFF
len: 16; abundance: many; v_gene: TRBV7-9; j_gene: TRBJ2-1; d_gene: TRBD2; CDR3nt: TGTGCCAGCAGCGCCCAACTAGCGGGAGCTGTGAATGAGCAGTTCTTC; CDR3aa: CASSAQLAGAVNEQFF
len: 14; abundance: many; v_gene: TRBV20-1; j_gene: TRBJ2-1; d_gene: -; CDR3nt: TGCAGTGCTACCTCGGGCCAAGCCTCGGATGAGCAGTTCTTC; CDR3aa: CSATSGQASDEQFF
len: 13; abundance: many; v_gene: TRBV6-4; j_gene: TRBJ1-2; d_gene: TRBD1; CDR3nt: TGTGCCAGCAGTGGACCGGGACAGCGGGGCTACACCTTC; CDR3aa: CASSGPGQRGYTF
len: 15; abundance: many; v_gene: TRBV7-6; j_gene: TRBJ2-4; d_gene: -; CDR3nt: TGTGCCAGCAGCCCCGGGCGGCTACTTCGGAACATTCAGTACTTC; CDR3aa: CASSPGRLLRNIQYF
len: 14; abundance: few; v_gene: TRBV9; j_gene: TRBJ2-4; d_gene: -; CDR3nt: TGTGCCAGCAGCGTCGACTGGACGCTAAGCATTCAGTACTTC; CDR3aa: CASSVDWTLSIQYF
len: 16; abundance: few; v_gene: TRBV7-9; j_gene: TRBJ2-5; d_gene: -; CDR3nt: TGTGCCAGCAGCTTAGCGGGACTTTTAAACCAAGAGACCCAGTACTTC; CDR3aa: CASSLAGLLNQETQYF
len: 16; abundance: few; v_gene: TRBV30; j_gene: TRBJ2-5; d_gene: TRBD2; CDR3nt: TGTGCCTGGAGTGTAGCGGGAGGGGTAGTAGCGGAGACCCAGTACTTC; CDR3aa: CAWSVAGGVVAETQYF